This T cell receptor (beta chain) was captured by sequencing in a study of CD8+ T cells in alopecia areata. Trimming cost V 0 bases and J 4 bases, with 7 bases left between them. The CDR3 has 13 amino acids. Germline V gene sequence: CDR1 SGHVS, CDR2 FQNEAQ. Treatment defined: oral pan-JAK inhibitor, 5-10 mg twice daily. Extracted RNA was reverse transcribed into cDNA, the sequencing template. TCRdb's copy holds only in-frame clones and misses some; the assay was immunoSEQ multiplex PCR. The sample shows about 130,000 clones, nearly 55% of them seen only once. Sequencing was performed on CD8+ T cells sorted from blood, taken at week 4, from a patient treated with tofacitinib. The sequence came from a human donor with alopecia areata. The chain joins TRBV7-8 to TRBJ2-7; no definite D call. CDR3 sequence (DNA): TGTGCCAGCAGCTTAGCGCGGTTATACGAGCAGTACTTC. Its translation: CASSLARLYEQYF.